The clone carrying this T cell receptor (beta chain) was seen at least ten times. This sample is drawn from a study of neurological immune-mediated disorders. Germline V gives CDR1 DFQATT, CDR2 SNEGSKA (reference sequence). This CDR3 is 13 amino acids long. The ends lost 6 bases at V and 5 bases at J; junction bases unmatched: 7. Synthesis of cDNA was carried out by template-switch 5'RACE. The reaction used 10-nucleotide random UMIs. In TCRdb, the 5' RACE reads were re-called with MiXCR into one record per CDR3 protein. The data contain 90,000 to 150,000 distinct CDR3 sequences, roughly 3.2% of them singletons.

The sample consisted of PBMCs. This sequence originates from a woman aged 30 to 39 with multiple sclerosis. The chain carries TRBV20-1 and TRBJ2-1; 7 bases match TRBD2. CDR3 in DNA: TGCAGTGCCCAGAAGGGGAGGGACAATGAGCAGTTCTTC. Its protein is CSAQKGRDNEQFF.